Below are 27 T cell receptor beta chains sequenced from a single sample in a study of cytomegalovirus exposure and HLA in healthy donors. The PCR ran on 60 Vbeta and 13 Jbeta primers. Profiled with immunoSEQ multiplex PCR; TCRdb holds only in-frame clones, not every one. In the table there are around 200,000 clones, around 80% of which are singletons. Sequenced: PBMCs. All receptors derive from a young woman in good health and CMV-seropositive.

This rearrangement joins TRBV29-1 to TRBJ2-2, with a weak D call TRBD1 (6 bases). Trimming removed 8 bases at V and 6 bases at J, with 10 bases between. The germline V gene encodes CDR1 SQVTM and CDR2 ANQGSEA. The CDR3 sequence is 11 residues long. DNA for the CDR3: TGCAGCAGGGGGACATCCGGGGAGCTGTTTTTT. Translated: CSRGTSGELFF.

This chain connects TRBV11-3 to TRBJ2-5, with a tentative D call TRBD1 (5 bases). Germline V CDR1 and CDR2: SGHNT, YENEEA. Trimming took off 5 bases at V and 2 bases at J, with 15 bases between the two ends. The CDR3 runs 15 residues. The CDR3 nucleotides are TGTGCCAGCAGCCGTACACCGACAGCTCAAGAGACCCAGTACTTC. This codes for CASSRTPTAQETQYF.

The genes are TRBV5-6 and TRBJ1-2, with a tentative D call TRBD1 (5 bases). V lost 0 bases, J lost 2 bases, and 8 bases lay in between. CDR3 length equals 14 residues. Germline CDR1 reads SGHDT; CDR2 reads YYEEEE. The DNA for the CDR3 is TGTGCCAGCAGCTTGGGACAGCTCAACTATGGCTACACCTTC. It yields the protein CASSLGQLNYGYTF.

J is TRBJ1-1 and V is TRBV11-2; D might be TRBD1 (6 bases). CDR1 SGHAT and CDR2 FQNNGV come from the germline V gene. The CDR3 sequence is 16 residues long. V dropped 1 base and J dropped 2 bases, with 14 bases sitting between them. The CDR3: CASSLVPGHINTEAFF. CDR3 DNA: TGTGCCAGCAGCTTAGTCCCGGGACACATAAACACTGAAGCTTTCTTT.

This chain joins TRBV19 and TRBJ1-2; D is undetermined. V was shortened by 8 bases and J by 8 bases, with 12 bases between the two germline ends. Germline V CDR1 and CDR2: LNHDA, SQIVND (reference sequence). The CDR3 has 11 residues. The CDR3 here is CASGPGKGYTF. For the CDR3, the DNA is TGTGCCAGTGGCCCGGGGAAGGGCTACACCTTC.

The V and J genes are TRBV11-3 and TRBJ1-3, with D perhaps TRBD1 (6 bases). V was cut by 4 bases and J by 0 bases, with 13 bases left in between. Germline V CDR1 and CDR2: SGHNT, YENEEA. The CDR3 has 16 amino acids. CDR3 protein: CASSYQGTHSGNTIYF. CDR3 nucleotides: TGTGCCAGCAGCTACCAAGGGACACACTCTGGAAACACCATATATTTT.

V is TRBV10-3 and J is TRBJ2-4; the match to TRBD1 covers 8 bases. V lost 0 bases, J lost 6 bases, and 7 bases stayed unmatched. The germline gives CDR1 ENHRY, CDR2 SYGVKD. This CDR3 is 16 amino acids long. CDR3 DNA sequence: TGTGCCATCAGTGAGTCGCAGGGGGCCGGTGGAAACATTCAGTACTTC. Translating it yields CAISESQGAGGNIQYF.

This rearrangement joins TRBV5-5 to TRBJ2-7; D possibly corresponds to TRBD1 (6 bases). From germline, CDR1 is SGHKS and CDR2 YYEKEE (reference sequence). Trimming pared 3 bases from V and 0 bases from J, leaving 13 bases between. The CDR3 spans 15 residues. DNA for the CDR3: TGTGCCAGCAGCTCGAGCCCGGACAGCTCCTACGAGCAGTACTTC. This sequence encodes CASSSSPDSSYEQYF.

The rearrangement links TRBV20-1 to TRBJ2-5; 9 nucleotides match TRBD1. CDR1 is DFQATT, CDR2 SNEGSKA, per germline (reference sequence). This CDR3 contains 11 residues. Trimming removed 5 bases from V and 7 bases from J; junction bases left unmatched: 2. The CDR3 protein is CSAWTGVTQYF. The DNA of the CDR3 is TGCAGTGCTTGGACAGGGGTGACCCAGTACTTC.

This sequence joins TRBV5-1 and TRBJ2-2, with TRBD2 identical over 10 bases. This CDR3 contains 16 residues. Germline V gene data show CDR1 as SGHRS and CDR2 as YFSETQ. Trimming took 4 bases from V and 5 from J; bases not matched to a gene: 8. DNA of the CDR3: TGCGCCAGCAGCCCTGGACTAGCGGTATATACCGGGGAGCTGTTTTTT. Amino acid sequence: CASSPGLAVYTGELFF.

The chain is built from TRBV11-2 and TRBJ2-7; D may be TRBD1 (5 bases). V was pared by 1 base and J by 2 bases, with 6 bases between. This CDR3 contains 13 residues. Germline values: CDR1 SGHAT, CDR2 FQNNGV. In nucleotides, the CDR3 is TGTGCCAGCAGCTTAGGGGGCACCTACGAGCAGTACTTC. Protein sequence: CASSLGGTYEQYF.

The CDR3 DNA reads as TGCGCCAGCAGCTACCCGGGACTAGCGGAGCCCCCAGATACGCAGTATTTT. This encodes CASSYPGLAEPPDTQYF. This chain connects TRBV4-1 to TRBJ2-3, with 11 bases matching TRBD2. V lost 5 bases to trimming and J lost 4 bases; unmatched junction nucleotides: 11. The germline V gene has CDR1 MGHRA and CDR2 YSYEKL. The CDR3 covers 17 residues.

This clone has just a few counts. CDR3 region: CASSPGGDNQPQHF. Here the CDR3 DNA reads TGTGCCAGTTCCCCAGGGGGCGACAATCAGCCCCAGCATTTT. The V gene is TRBV6-1, the J gene TRBJ1-5, with 8 bases that match TRBD1. Germline lookup yields CDR1 MNHNS and CDR2 SASEGT. This CDR3 has 14 amino acids. The J segment lost 3 bases and the V segment lost 9 bases, leaving 7 bases of the junction unmatched.

The J gene is TRBJ2-1, the V gene TRBV4-3; a possible D gene is TRBD2 (7 bases). The CDR3 runs to 16 residues. V gave up 0 bases and J gave up 8 bases, with 17 bases separating them. Per germline, CDR1 LGHNA and CDR2 YSLEER. The CDR3 DNA is TGCGCCAGCAGCCAAGATCTCACGGGGGGCGGAGATGAGCAGTTCTTC. This encodes CASSQDLTGGGDEQFF.

In DNA, the CDR3 is TGTGCCAGCAGTTTTTCCGACAGCTCCTACGAGCAGTACTTC. Translated, it gives CASSFSDSSYEQYF. This sequence joins TRBV27 and TRBJ2-7; TRBD1 is a possible D gene (5 bases). The germline gives CDR1 MNHEY, CDR2 SMNVEV (reference sequence). V was trimmed by 3 bases and J by 0 bases, leaving 9 bases between them. CDR3 length: 14 amino acids.

This chain connects TRBV7-2 to TRBJ1-6; TRBD1 matches 7 bases. The CDR3 totals 15 residues. With 5 bases clipped from V and 4 bases from J, the junction kept 5 bases outside the gene matches. Germline lookup yields CDR1 SGHTA and CDR2 FQGNSA. The CDR3 spells CASSQRDRYNSPLHF. The DNA of the CDR3 is TGTGCCAGCAGCCAACGGGACAGATATAATTCACCCCTCCACTTT.

Only a few counts were recorded for this clone. The V call is TRBV5-1, the J call TRBJ1-1; D not resolved. Germline CDR1 reads SGHRS; CDR2 reads YFSETQ. V was clipped by 0 bases and J by 4 bases, with 7 bases between them. CDR3 length: 13 residues. The CDR3 DNA reads as TGCGCCAGCAGCTTGGACAGCTTCACTGAAGCTTTCTTT. Its protein product is CASSLDSFTEAFF. The whole variable domain, remainder taken from reference TRBV5-1 and TRBJ1-1, is KAGVTQTPRYLIKTRGQQVTLSCSPISGHRSVSWYQQTPGQGLQFLFEYFSETQRNKGNFPGRFSGRQFSNSRSEMNVSTLELGDSALYLCASSLDSFTEAFFGQGTRLTVV.

The chain is built from TRBV5-1 and TRBJ1-2, with TRBD1 matching over 7 bases. V shed 2 bases, J shed 4 bases, and the junction held 11 bases outside the gene matches. CDR1 is SGHRS and CDR2 is YFSETQ in the germline V gene. This CDR3 region has 16 residues. The DNA of the CDR3 is TGCGCCAGCAGCTTATACCCAGACAGGGCTGGCTATGGCTACACCTTC. Protein product: CASSLYPDRAGYGYTF.

The chain carries TRBV19 and TRBJ1-4; no reliable D call. Germline V CDR1 and CDR2: LNHDA, SQIVND (reference sequence). This CDR3 is built from 14 residues. The V end was cut by 4 bases, the J end by 8 bases, with 14 bases between. As DNA, the CDR3 is TGTGCCAGTAGTACGACTACGTTGGGGGAAAAACTGTTTTTT. This codes for CASSTTTLGEKLFF.

This clone turned up a few times. The chain links TRBV4-1 to TRBJ2-7; TRBD2 might be the D (7 bases). The CDR3 length is 15 residues. CDR1 MGHRA and CDR2 YSYEKL come from the germline V gene. Trimming left V 3 bases short and J 2 bases short, with 14 bases between. CDR3 protein: CASSHKQGGPYEQYF. CDR3 in DNA: TGCGCCAGCAGCCACAAACAGGGAGGGCCCTACGAGCAGTACTTC.

The V and J genes are TRBV29-1 and TRBJ2-1, with 10 bases matching TRBD1. This CDR3 region has 16 residues. Germline CDR1 is SQVTM and CDR2 is ANQGSEA. Trimming removed 4 bases from V and 2 bases from J; junction bases left unmatched: 8. This chain's CDR3 is CSVGAPGQGPYNEQFF. The CDR3 DNA reads as TGCAGCGTTGGTGCGCCGGGACAGGGGCCCTACAATGAGCAGTTCTTC.

V is TRBV5-1 and J is TRBJ2-3; TRBD1 aligns across 10 bases. CDR3 size: 16 residues. The V gene end was trimmed by 4 bases and the J gene end by 4 bases; junction bases not matched to a gene: 9. Germline assignment: CDR1 SGHRS and CDR2 YFSETQ. DNA of the CDR3: TGCGCCAGCAGCATGACAGGGGGCCGAGGTTCAGATACGCAGTATTTT. Its translation is CASSMTGGRGSDTQYF.

This clone was seen once. This rearrangement joins TRBV11-2 to TRBJ2-1; 10 bases fit TRBD1. CDR3 length equals 15 residues. The germline gives CDR1 SGHAT, CDR2 FQNNGV. The trim removed 5 bases at V and 7 bases at J, leaving 8 bases unmatched. CDR3 sequence reads: CASSPSGQGGNEQFF. DNA of the CDR3: TGTGCCAGCAGCCCAAGTGGACAGGGGGGAAATGAGCAGTTCTTC. The full variable domain, its missing parts supplied by reference TRBV11-2 and TRBJ2-1, is EAGVAQSPRYKIIEKRQSVAFWCNPISGHATLYWYQQILGQGPKLLIQFQNNGVVDDSQLPKDRFSAERLKGVDSTLKIQPAKLEDSAVYLCASSPSGQGGNEQFFGPGTRLTVL.

V is TRBV23-1 and J is TRBJ2-1, with D possibly TRBD2 on 6 matching bases. TRBV23-1 qualifies as an ORF whose function is uncertain. Trimming removed 6 bases from V and 5 bases from J, with 17 bases in between. The CDR3 covers 15 residues. The CDR3 protein is CASRSGTQRDNEQFF. The CDR3 DNA reads TGCGCCAGCAGGTCTGGGACTCAAAGAGACAATGAGCAGTTCTTC.

This clone was seen once. The chain joins TRBV9 to TRBJ2-3; D not resolved. Germline CDR1 is SGDLS and CDR2 is YYNGEE. V was trimmed by 0 bases and J by 4 bases, leaving 3 bases between them. CDR3 length: 12 amino acids. The CDR3 reads CASSVASDTQYF. The CDR3 nucleotides are TGTGCCAGCAGCGTAGCCTCAGATACGCAGTATTTT.

The chain uses TRBV7-2 and TRBJ2-1; 13 bases align to TRBD2. The CDR3 totals 16 residues. Germline V gives CDR1 SGHTA, CDR2 FQGNSA. Germline trimming cut 7 bases from V and 7 bases from J; bases unmatched to any gene: 10. CDR3 region: CASKRLAGGRVNEQFF. The CDR3 nucleotides are TGTGCCAGCAAAAGACTAGCGGGGGGCCGGGTGAATGAGCAGTTCTTC.

The genes are TRBV29-1 and TRBJ2-7, with 10 bases fitting TRBD2. Per germline, CDR1 SQVTM and CDR2 ANQGSEA. With 6 bases clipped from V and 4 bases from J, the junction kept 9 bases outside the gene matches. There are 14 residues in the CDR3. For the CDR3, the DNA is TGCAGCGTAGCTTCCGGGACTAGCGAATACGAGCAGTACTTC. This translates into CSVASGTSEYEQYF.